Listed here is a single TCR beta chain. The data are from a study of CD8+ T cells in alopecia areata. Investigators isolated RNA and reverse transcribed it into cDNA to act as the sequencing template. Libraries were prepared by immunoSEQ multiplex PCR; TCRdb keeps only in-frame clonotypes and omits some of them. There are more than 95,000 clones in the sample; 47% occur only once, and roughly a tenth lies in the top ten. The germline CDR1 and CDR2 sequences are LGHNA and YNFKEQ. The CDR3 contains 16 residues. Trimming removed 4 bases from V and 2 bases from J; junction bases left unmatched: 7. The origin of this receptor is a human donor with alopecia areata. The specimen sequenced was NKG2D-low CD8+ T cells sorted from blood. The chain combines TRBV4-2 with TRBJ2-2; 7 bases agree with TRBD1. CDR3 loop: CASSPPRDSNTGELFF. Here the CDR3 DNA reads TGTGCCAGCAGCCCCCCCCGGGACAGTAACACCGGGGAGCTGTTTTTT.